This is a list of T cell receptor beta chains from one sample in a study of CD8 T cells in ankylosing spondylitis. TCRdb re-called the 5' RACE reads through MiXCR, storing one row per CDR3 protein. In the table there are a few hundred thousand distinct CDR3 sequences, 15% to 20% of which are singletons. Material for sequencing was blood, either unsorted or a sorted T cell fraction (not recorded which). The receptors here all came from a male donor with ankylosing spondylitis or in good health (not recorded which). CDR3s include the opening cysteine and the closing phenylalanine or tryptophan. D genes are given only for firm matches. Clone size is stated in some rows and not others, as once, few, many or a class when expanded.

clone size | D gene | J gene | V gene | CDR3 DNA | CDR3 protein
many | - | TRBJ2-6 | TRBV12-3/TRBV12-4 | TGTGCCAGCAGTTTCCCTTCAGGGGTCGGGGCCAACGTCCTGACTTTC | CASSFPSGVGANVLTF
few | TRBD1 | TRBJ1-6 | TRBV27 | TGTGCCAGCAGTTTCCAGGGGGCGGGTTCACCCCTCCACTTT | CASSFQGAGSPLHF
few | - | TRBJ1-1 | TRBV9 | TGTGCCAGCAGCGACTACAGAAGGGGTTCGGAGACTGAAGCTTTCTTT | CASSDYRRGSETEAFF
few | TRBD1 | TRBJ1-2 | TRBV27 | TGTGCCAGCAGTGGCGGAGACAGGGGGTTCTTTTATGGCTACACCTTC | CASSGGDRGFFYGYTF
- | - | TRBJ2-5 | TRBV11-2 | TGTGCCAGCAGAAAAAGGGGAGTCCAAGAGACCCAGTACTTC | CASRKRGVQETQYF
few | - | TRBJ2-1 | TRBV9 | TGTGCCAGCTCAGGCGGAGGGGGCCCTTCTCCCTACAATGAGCAGTTCTTC | CASSGGGGPSPYNEQFF
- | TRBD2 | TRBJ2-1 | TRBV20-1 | TGCAGTGCAGTGGGACTAGCGGGATCAGTTGAGCAGTTCTTC | CSAVGLAGSVEQFF
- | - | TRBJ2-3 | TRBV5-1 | TGCGCCAGCAGCTTGGGGGTTCCCACAGATACGCAGTATTTT | CASSLGVPTDTQYF
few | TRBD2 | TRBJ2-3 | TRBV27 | TGTGCCAGCAGTTTGCGAACTAGCGGGGGCACAGATACGCAGTATTTT | CASSLRTSGGTDTQYF
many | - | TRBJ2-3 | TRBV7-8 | TGTGCCAGCAGCTTTCGGGTAGCGACAGATACGCAGTATTTT | CASSFRVATDTQYF
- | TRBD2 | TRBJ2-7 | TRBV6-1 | TGTGCCAGCAGTCGACTAGCGGGGGTGGCCCCCTACGAGCAGTACTTC | CASSRLAGVAPYEQYF
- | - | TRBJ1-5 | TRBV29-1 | TGCAGCGTTACCACAGGGTTAGGTCAGCCCCAGCATTTT | CSVTTGLGQPQHF
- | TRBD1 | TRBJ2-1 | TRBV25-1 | TGTGCCAGCAGTGAACGACAGGGGGCGAGGAATGAGCAGTTCTTC | CASSERQGARNEQFF
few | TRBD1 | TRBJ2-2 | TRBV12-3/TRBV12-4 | TGTGCCAGCAGTACGCCGTGGACAGGGGGCTTTGGCACCGGGGAGCTGTTTTTT | CASSTPWTGGFGTGELFF
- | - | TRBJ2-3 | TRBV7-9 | TGTGCCAGCACACGATTGCCAGATACGCAGTATTTT | CASTRLPDTQYF
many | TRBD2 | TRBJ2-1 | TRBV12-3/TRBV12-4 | TGTGCCAGCACCGAGGCTGGACTAGCGGGGATCTACAATGAGCAGTTCTTC | CASTEAGLAGIYNEQFF
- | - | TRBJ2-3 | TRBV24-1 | TGTGCCACCAGTGATTCTAAGGCCACAGATACGCAGTATTTT | CATSDSKATDTQYF
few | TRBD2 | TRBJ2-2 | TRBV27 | TGTGCCAGCAGTCCAGGACTAGCGCAGAACACCGGGGAGCTGTTTTTT | CASSPGLAQNTGELFF
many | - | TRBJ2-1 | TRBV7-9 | TGTGCCAGCAGTTGGAGCTCCTACAATGAGCAGTTCTTC | CASSWSSYNEQFF
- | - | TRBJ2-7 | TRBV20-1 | TGCAGTGCTAGAGACGCGACCTCGGGACGCAGCTCCTACGAGCAGTACTTC | CSARDATSGRSSYEQYF
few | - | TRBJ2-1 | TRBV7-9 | TGTGCCAGCAGTGAGAGAGGGCCCGAGTCCTACAATGAGCAGTTCTTC | CASSERGPESYNEQFF
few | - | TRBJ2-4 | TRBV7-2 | TGTGCCAGCAGCCGTAGCGGAGGGGGAAACATTCAGTACTTC | CASSRSGGGNIQYF
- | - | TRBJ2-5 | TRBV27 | TGTGCCAGCAGTTATCACGCAGAAGAGACCCAGTACTTC | CASSYHAEETQYF
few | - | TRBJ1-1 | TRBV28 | TGTGCCAGCAGCCGAGTGTTGAGCACTGAAGCTTTCTTT | CASSRVLSTEAFF
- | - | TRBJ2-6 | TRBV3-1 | TGTGCCAGCAGCCAAGGAATCTCTGGGGCCAACGTCCTGACTTTC | CASSQGISGANVLTF
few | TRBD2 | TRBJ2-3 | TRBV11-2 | TGTGCCAGCAGCTCACCTTTAGGGGCTAGCGGAGAGGCGGTTATAGATACGCAGTATTTT | CASSSPLGASGEAVIDTQYF
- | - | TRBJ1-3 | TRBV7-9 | TGTGCCAGCAGCCCCGGACGGAACTCTGGAAACACCATATATTTT | CASSPGRNSGNTIYF
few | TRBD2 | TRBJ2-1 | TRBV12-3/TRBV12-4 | TGTGCCAGCAGTGCCGGACTAGCGGGGGCTAATCGTGAGCAGTTCTTC | CASSAGLAGANREQFF
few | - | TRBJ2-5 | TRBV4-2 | TGTGCCAGCAGCCCTCAGAGCGGAAGTACGGAGACCCAGTACTTC | CASSPQSGSTETQYF
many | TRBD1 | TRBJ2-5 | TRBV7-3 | TGTGCCAGCAGCGAAGGCAGGGGGACCCAAGAGACCCAGTACTTC | CASSEGRGTQETQYF
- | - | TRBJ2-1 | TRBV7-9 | TGTGCCAGCAGAGAAAGAGGGCCGGGTGGGAATGAGCAGTTCTTC | CASRERGPGGNEQFF
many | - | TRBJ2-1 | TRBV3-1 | TGTGCCAGCAGCCAACCTTACACGAGCTCCTACAATGAGCAGTTCTTC | CASSQPYTSSYNEQFF
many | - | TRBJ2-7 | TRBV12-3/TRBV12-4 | TGTGCCAGCAGGTTTTCCTACGAGCAGTACTTC | CASRFSYEQYF
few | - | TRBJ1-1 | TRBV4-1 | TGCGCCAGCAGCCAAGATTTGGCGGTAACTGAAGCTTTCTTT | CASSQDLAVTEAFF
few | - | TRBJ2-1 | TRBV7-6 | TGTGCCAGCAGCTTAGCTAGTCTTTCGAGCTCCTACAATGAGCAGTTCTTC | CASSLASLSSSYNEQFF
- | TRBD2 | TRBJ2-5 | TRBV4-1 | TGCGCCAGCAGCCAACGATCGCTAGCGGGAGAAGAGACCCAGTACTTC | CASSQRSLAGEETQYF
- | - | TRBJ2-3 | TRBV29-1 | TGCAGCGTTGACTACCATACCTCTAGCACAGATACGCAGTATTTT | CSVDYHTSSTDTQYF
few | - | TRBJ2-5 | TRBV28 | TGTGCCAGCAGCCGGAGGGAAGTGTACCAAGAGACCCAGTACTTC | CASSRREVYQETQYF
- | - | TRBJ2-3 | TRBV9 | TGTGCCAGCAGCGTAGGACTAGGAGGTTCTGATACGCAGTATTTT | CASSVGLGGSDTQYF
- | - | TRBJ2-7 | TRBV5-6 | TGTGCCAGCAGCTCCCTGCCGGGCTACGAGCAGTACTTC | CASSSLPGYEQYF
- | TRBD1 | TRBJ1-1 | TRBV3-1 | TGTGCCAGCAGCCAGTACGGACAGGGAGGCACTGAAGCTTTCTTT | CASSQYGQGGTEAFF